The 27 T cell receptor beta chains below all came from one sample that was sequenced in a study of blood T cell repertoires in COVID-19. TCRdb's table, derived via immunoSEQ multiplex PCR, lists solely in-frame clones and lacks some. The sample has approximately 60,000 clones; around 90% are singletons. The sequencing input was peripheral blood. Receptor source: a woman aged 80 or over with COVID-19, enrolled during active disease.

The V gene is TRBV11-2, the J gene TRBJ1-2, with D perhaps matching TRBD1 (5 bases). This CDR3 has 15 amino acids. Trimming removed 0 bases at V and 4 bases at J, with 12 bases between. The germline V gene has CDR1 SGHAT and CDR2 FQNNGV. The CDR3 sequence: CASSLDPAGIYGYTF. CDR3 DNA sequence: TGTGCCAGCAGCTTAGATCCGGCAGGGATCTATGGCTACACCTTC.

V and J are TRBV19 and TRBJ2-5; possible D gene TRBD1, 5 bases. V lost 5 bases, J lost 1 base, and 8 bases lay in between. The CDR3 has 13 residues. CDR1 is LNHDA, CDR2 SQIVND, per germline (reference sequence). This CDR3 reads CASSQGTQETQYF. The CDR3 DNA follows: TGTGCCAGTAGTCAGGGCACCCAAGAGACCCAGTACTTC.

The V gene is TRBV5-1, the J gene TRBJ2-3; D might be TRBD2 (6 bases). The CDR3 is made up of 17 amino acids. CDR1 SGHRS and CDR2 YFSETQ come from the germline V gene. V was clipped by 1 base and J by 2 bases, with 17 bases between them. CDR3 residues: CASSLFTGLTNTDTQYF. CDR3 coding DNA: TGCGCCAGCAGCTTGTTCACGGGACTGACGAACACAGATACGCAGTATTTT.

The chain couples TRBV19 to TRBJ1-1; 7 bases map to TRBD1. After removal of 2 bases from V and 4 bases from J, the junction contained 4 bases not matched to a gene. CDR3 length: 14 amino acids. Germline loops: CDR1 LNHDA, CDR2 SQIVND (reference sequence). The CDR3 sequence: CASSIIGGGTEAFF. CDR3 coding DNA: TGTGCCAGTAGTATAATAGGGGGCGGCACTGAAGCTTTCTTT.

This clone was picked up a small number of times. The CDR3 DNA reads TGTGCCAGCAGCTTAGGTGTTCGTTCACAGGCCAGATACACCTTC. It encodes CASSLGVRSQARYTF. This chain uses TRBV7-2 with TRBJ1-2, with D maybe TRBD1 (5 bases). CDR1 and CDR2 (germline): SGHTA, FQGNSA. V was cut by 1 base and J by 11 bases, with 20 bases left in between. CDR3 size: 15 residues.

The rearrangement links TRBV2 to TRBJ1-5; 10 bases are shared with TRBD1. The V and J ends lost 6 bases and 4 bases, in that order; junction bases with no gene match: 6. Per the germline V gene, CDR1 is SNHLY and CDR2 is FYNNEI. The CDR3 runs 15 residues. As DNA, the CDR3 is TGTGCCAGCAGAGGGACAGGGGTACGGAATCAGCCCCAGCATTTT. The encoded protein is CASRGTGVRNQPQHF.

This clone appeared a single time. The rearrangement links TRBV3-1 (or the pseudogene TRBV3-2) to TRBJ2-1; 8 bases fit TRBD2. This CDR3 has 16 amino acids. The V and J ends lost 6 bases and 2 bases, in that order; junction bases with no gene match: 9. CDR1 is LGHDT, CDR2 YNNKEL, per germline (reference sequence). The CDR3 sequence is CASRPRLASPYNEQFF. The CDR3, as DNA: TGTGCCAGCAGACCTAGACTAGCGTCCCCCTACAATGAGCAGTTCTTC.

Details on this clone: One end of the junction varies from germline; a read error may be responsible. The chain uses TRBV7-7 and TRBJ1-1; D ambiguous. The germline gives CDR1 SSHAT, CDR2 FNYEAQ (reference sequence). This CDR3 is 15 amino acids long. This CDR3 reads CASSRPPTQNIEAFF. CDR3 sequence (DNA): TGTGCTAGCAGCCGTCCACCTACACAGAACATTGAAGCTTTCTTT.

The chain is built from TRBV6-5 and TRBJ2-3; TRBD1 matches 10 bases. The CDR3 spans 15 residues. V was pared by 4 bases and J by 4 bases, with 5 bases of the junction left unmatched. CDR1 is MNHEY, CDR2 SVGAGI, per germline. In DNA, the CDR3 is TGTGCCAGCAGTTTGACAGGGGGCAAGGCAGATACGCAGTATTTT. It specifies CASSLTGGKADTQYF.

This chain links TRBV18 with TRBJ2-3, with 9 bases identical to TRBD2. The germline V gene encodes CDR1 KGHSH and CDR2 LQKENI. V shed 4 bases, J shed 5 bases, and the junction held 10 bases outside the gene matches. The CDR3 runs to 16 residues. Written as DNA, the CDR3 is TGTGCCAGCTCACGGGAGCGGGGGGCGACGGGAGATACGCAGTATTTT. Translated, it gives CASSRERGATGDTQYF.

CDR3 DNA: TGTGCCAGCAGCGACAGTCAGTCCTACGAGCAGTACTTC. Its protein is CASSDSQSYEQYF. The rearrangement joins TRBV4-2 to TRBJ2-7; tentative D call: TRBD1 (5 bases). Per germline, CDR1 LGHNA and CDR2 YNFKEQ. Trimming removed 5 bases from V and 1 base from J, with 9 bases in between. The CDR3 spans 13 residues.

This clone was seen a few times. The chain recombines TRBV20-1 with TRBJ2-7; 7 positions agree with TRBD2. With V trimmed by 3 bases and J by 0 bases, 2 bases remained unmatched. Per the germline V gene, CDR1 is DFQATT and CDR2 is SNEGSKA (reference sequence). This CDR3 is 13 amino acids long. In DNA form, the CDR3 reads TGCAGTGCTAGTCCGGGGGGCTCCTACGAGCAGTACTTC. Amino acid sequence: CSASPGGSYEQYF.

V usage is TRBV9 and J usage is TRBJ2-1; the match to TRBD1 covers 9 bases. The V gene end was trimmed by 4 bases and the J gene end by 7 bases; junction bases not matched to a gene: 6. Germline V gene lookup returns CDR1 SGDLS and CDR2 YYNGEE. This CDR3 comprises 14 residues. The CDR3 coding sequence is TGTGCCAGCAGCACCCGGACAGGGGCGAATGAGCAGTTCTTC. The encoded protein is CASSTRTGANEQFF.

The rearrangement uses TRBV5-1 and TRBJ1-4; D not certain. CDR1 is SGHRS and CDR2 is YFSETQ in the germline V gene. The CDR3 is 14 amino acids. The V end was cut by 2 bases, the J end by 5 bases, with 10 bases between. The CDR3 protein is CASSLGRQNEKLFF. As DNA, the CDR3 is TGCGCCAGCAGCTTAGGCCGACAAAATGAAAAACTGTTTTTT.

The chain uses TRBV5-6 and TRBJ2-5; 13 bases align to TRBD2. Trimming took 4 bases from V and 4 from J; bases not matched to a gene: 10. CDR3 length: 17 amino acids. Germline loops: CDR1 SGHDT, CDR2 YYEEEE. CDR3 protein: CASSPGLAGELGETQYF. The CDR3 DNA reads as TGTGCCAGCAGCCCCGGACTAGCGGGGGAGCTTGGAGAGACCCAGTACTTC.

The rearrangement joins TRBV10-3 to TRBJ2-3; 7 bases match TRBD1. The V gene end was trimmed by 0 bases and the J gene end by 2 bases; junction bases not matched to a gene: 2. The CDR3 spans 15 residues. Germline V gene sequence: CDR1 ENHRY, CDR2 SYGVKD. Here the CDR3 reads CAISESTGLTDTQYF. Here the CDR3 DNA reads TGTGCCATCAGTGAGTCGACAGGGCTCACAGATACGCAGTATTTT.

The chain links TRBV7-2 to TRBJ1-4; 9 bases match TRBD1. CDR1 and CDR2 (germline): SGHTA, FQGNSA. The CDR3 has 16 amino acids. Trimming cost V 1 base and J 4 bases; bases outside gene matches: 4. The CDR3 here is CASSLGTGGINEKLFF. The CDR3 coding sequence is TGTGCCAGCAGCTTAGGCACAGGGGGCATTAATGAAAAACTGTTTTTT.

This chain uses TRBV3-1 (or the pseudogene TRBV3-2) with TRBJ2-1, with D maybe TRBD1 (6 bases). Trimming took off 3 bases at V and 4 bases at J, with 22 bases between the two ends. Germline loops: CDR1 LGHDT, CDR2 YNNKEL (reference sequence). The CDR3 loop spans 18 amino acids. The CDR3 nucleotides are TGTGCCAGCAGCCACAACCTTGGGGGCTCTGGGACGTACAATGAGCAGTTCTTC. Its translation: CASSHNLGGSGTYNEQFF.

The J gene is TRBJ2-7, the V gene TRBV6-1; the match to TRBD2 covers 7 bases. The CDR3 sequence is 16 residues long. Germline V gives CDR1 MNHNS, CDR2 SASEGT. The V segment lost 4 bases and the J segment 0 bases; nucleotides outside the gene matches: 9. The CDR3 here is CASSGQGGPISYEQYF. Here the CDR3 DNA reads TGTGCCAGCAGTGGGCAGGGAGGGCCCATCTCCTACGAGCAGTACTTC.

V gene TRBV14 combines with J gene TRBJ1-4; D is possibly TRBD1 (6 bases). V lost 5 bases and J 8 bases, leaving 15 bases between the germline ends. The CDR3 extends over 14 amino acids. Per germline, CDR1 SGHDN and CDR2 FVKESK. This CDR3 is CASSARDMGEKLFF. The CDR3 DNA follows: TGTGCCAGCAGCGCCCGGGACATGGGGGAAAAACTGTTTTTT.

The rearrangement uses TRBV18 and TRBJ1-2; a possible D gene is TRBD1 (6 bases). The V gene lost 3 bases and the J gene lost 3 bases, with 8 bases spanning the gap. CDR1 and CDR2 (germline): KGHSH, LQKENI. This CDR3 is built from 13 residues. CDR3 sequence reads: CASSPGADYGYTF. The DNA of the CDR3 is TGTGCCAGCTCACCGGGGGCGGACTATGGCTACACCTTC.

The chain recombines TRBV4-1 with TRBJ1-6, with TRBD1 matching over 7 bases. This CDR3 contains 15 residues. The V gene's germline CDR1 is MGHRA and CDR2 YSYEKL. V lost 4 bases and J lost 9; bases outside the gene matches: 9. The CDR3 loop is CASSLRQGVASPLHF. CDR3 sequence (DNA): TGCGCCAGCAGCCTACGACAGGGAGTCGCTTCACCCCTCCACTTT.

The chain combines TRBV30 with TRBJ1-3; 9 nucleotides line up with TRBD1. J was trimmed by 7 bases and V by 8 bases; bases with no gene match: 9. There are 13 residues in the CDR3. In germline, CDR1 is GTSNPN, CDR2 SVGIG (reference sequence). The CDR3 protein is CAGTDRGRNTIYF. The CDR3 DNA sequence: TGTGCCGGGACGGACAGGGGAAGGAACACCATATATTTT.

The chain uses TRBV19 and TRBJ1-1, with D perhaps matching TRBD1 (5 bases). The CDR3 spans 17 residues. Deletions cut 7 bases from V and 1 base from J, with 22 bases between. Germline assignment: CDR1 LNHDA and CDR2 SQIVND (reference sequence). The CDR3 coding sequence is TGTGCCAGTATTTCCAGACTGGGGCTGGGGGGGAACACTGAAGCTTTCTTT. As protein: CASISRLGLGGNTEAFF.

The chain employs TRBV25-1 and TRBJ2-1; 8 bases are shared with TRBD1. The J segment lost 5 bases and the V segment lost 5 bases, leaving 11 bases of the junction unmatched. From germline, CDR1 is MGHDK and CDR2 SYGVNS. The CDR3 runs 16 residues. CDR3 sequence (DNA): TGTGCCAGCAGTAAGTATCAGGGGGCGTTCAACAATGAGCAGTTCTTC. Protein: CASSKYQGAFNNEQFF.

The chain employs TRBV10-2 and TRBJ1-4; D remains unclear. The CDR3 sequence is 16 residues long. Germline V CDR1 and CDR2: WSHSY, SAAADI. V was pared by 4 bases and J by 4 bases, with 16 bases between. CDR3: CASSGSGSRNNEKLFF. The CDR3 nucleotides are TGCGCCAGCAGTGGGAGCGGGTCAAGGAATAATGAAAAACTGTTTTTT.

The chain employs TRBV10-3 and TRBJ2-7; 10 bases line up with TRBD1. The CDR3 totals 13 residues. CDR1 and CDR2 (germline): ENHRY, SYGVKD. After removal of 7 bases from V and 2 bases from J, the junction contained 2 bases not matched to a gene. CDR3 DNA: TGTGCCATCAAGGGACAGGGGACCTACGAGCAGTACTTC. This codes for CAIKGQGTYEQYF.